These T cell receptor beta chains were read from a single sample in a study of blood T cell repertoires in COVID-19. The assay was immunoSEQ multiplex PCR, and TCRdb's table has in-frame clones only and misses some. In the table there are about 340,000 clones, 80% to 90% of which are singletons. Sequenced sample: peripheral blood. Receptor source: a woman aged 60-70 years with COVID-19, enrolled during active disease. Both conserved end residues are part of each CDR3. Each record gives: clone size, J gene, D gene, V gene, CDR3 DNA, CDR3 protein. A D gene is named only where the DNA matches it firmly. Rows give clone size only sometimes, using once, few, many, or a class for an expanded clone.

abundance: -; j_gene: TRBJ2-2; d_gene: -; v_gene: TRBV19; CDR3nt: TGTGCCAGTCTGCAGGCCCTACCGAACACCGGGGAGCTGTTTTTT; CDR3aa: CASLQALPNTGELFF
abundance: few; j_gene: TRBJ2-1; d_gene: TRBD1; v_gene: TRBV24-1; CDR3nt: TGTGCCACCAGTGAACCGGGACAGGGAAGAAATGAGCAGTTCTTC; CDR3aa: CATSEPGQGRNEQFF
abundance: -; j_gene: TRBJ2-2; d_gene: TRBD2; v_gene: TRBV7-6; CDR3nt: TGTGCCAGCAGCTCGCGGGGGGCTCGCACCGGGGAGCTGTTTTTT; CDR3aa: CASSSRGARTGELFF
abundance: -; j_gene: TRBJ2-2; d_gene: TRBD1; v_gene: TRBV27; CDR3nt: TGTGCCAGCAGTCCCGGGACAGGGGGCCTAAACACCGGGGAGCTGTTTTTT; CDR3aa: CASSPGTGGLNTGELFF
abundance: -; j_gene: TRBJ1-3; d_gene: -; v_gene: TRBV4-1; CDR3nt: TGCGCCAGCAGCCTTACGGGGGGCGCATCTGGAAACACCATATATTTT; CDR3aa: CASSLTGGASGNTIYF
abundance: -; j_gene: TRBJ2-2; d_gene: TRBD1; v_gene: TRBV5-5; CDR3nt: TGTGCCAGCAGCTTGAAAGGTGCAGGGGGCGCGAACACCGGGGAGCTGTTTTTT; CDR3aa: CASSLKGAGGANTGELFF
abundance: -; j_gene: TRBJ2-5; d_gene: TRBD2; v_gene: TRBV3-1/TRBV3-2; CDR3nt: TGTGCCAGCAGCCAAGATCGGGGGGGACTCGGGGAGTACTTC; CDR3aa: CASSQDRGGLGEYF
abundance: once; j_gene: TRBJ1-2; d_gene: -; v_gene: TRBV27; CDR3nt: TGTGCCAGCAGGGGCCCACCCTACTATGGCTACACCTTC; CDR3aa: CASRGPPYYGYTF
abundance: -; j_gene: TRBJ2-3; d_gene: TRBD2; v_gene: TRBV10-3; CDR3nt: TGTGCCATTCTAGCGGCTAGCACAGATACGCAGTATTTT; CDR3aa: CAILAASTDTQYF
abundance: -; j_gene: TRBJ2-7; d_gene: -; v_gene: TRBV18; CDR3nt: TGTGCCAGCTCACCAGGGTGGGACACTTACGAGCAGTACTTC; CDR3aa: CASSPGWDTYEQYF
abundance: -; j_gene: TRBJ2-7; d_gene: TRBD2; v_gene: TRBV3-1/TRBV3-2; CDR3nt: TGTGCCAGCAGCCCGACTAGCGGGGGAACCTACGAGCAGTACTTC; CDR3aa: CASSPTSGGTYEQYF
abundance: -; j_gene: TRBJ2-5; d_gene: TRBD1; v_gene: TRBV4-1; CDR3nt: TGCGCCAGCAGCCGCACCACAGGGGATCTAGAGACCCAGTACTTC; CDR3aa: CASSRTTGDLETQYF
abundance: -; j_gene: TRBJ2-1; d_gene: TRBD2; v_gene: TRBV5-4; CDR3nt: TGTGCCAGCAGCCCGTCCCTAGCGGGGGAATACAATGAGCAGTTCTTC; CDR3aa: CASSPSLAGEYNEQFF
abundance: -; j_gene: TRBJ2-5; d_gene: TRBD1; v_gene: TRBV27; CDR3nt: TGTGCCAGCAGTCCCTCAGGGGGTGTAGAGACCCAGTACTTC; CDR3aa: CASSPSGGVETQYF
abundance: -; j_gene: TRBJ1-2; d_gene: TRBD1; v_gene: TRBV30; CDR3nt: TGTGCCTGGGGGACGTTCGGGACAGCCCAAAACTATGGCTACACCTTC; CDR3aa: CAWGTFGTAQNYGYTF
abundance: -; j_gene: TRBJ1-2; d_gene: -; v_gene: TRBV19; CDR3nt: TGTGCCAGTAGTATAATGGTGGGGCGACAGCCCATTACGCGTGGCTACACCTTC; CDR3aa: CASSIMVGRQPITRGYTF
abundance: once; j_gene: TRBJ2-1; d_gene: TRBD2; v_gene: TRBV7-6; CDR3nt: TGTGCCAGCAGCTTAGAGGGCGGGGGTGATGAGCAGTTCTTC; CDR3aa: CASSLEGGGDEQFF
abundance: -; j_gene: TRBJ1-3; d_gene: -; v_gene: TRBV6-5; CDR3nt: TGTGCCAGCGGAGCCGGGACACTTGGAAACACCATATATTTT; CDR3aa: CASGAGTLGNTIYF
abundance: -; j_gene: TRBJ1-2; d_gene: TRBD1; v_gene: TRBV27; CDR3nt: TGTGCCAGCAGTTTGGTCCCCGGACAGGGGGGTAACTATGGCTACACCTTC; CDR3aa: CASSLVPGQGGNYGYTF
abundance: -; j_gene: TRBJ1-1; d_gene: TRBD1; v_gene: TRBV7-6; CDR3nt: TGTGCCAGCAGCTTACCGATGACAGGGCTCACTGAAGCTTTCTTT; CDR3aa: CASSLPMTGLTEAFF
abundance: -; j_gene: TRBJ1-5; d_gene: -; v_gene: TRBV10-3; CDR3nt: TGTGCCATCAGTGAGAACGACAGAAGCAATCAGCCCCAGCATTTT; CDR3aa: CAISENDRSNQPQHF
abundance: -; j_gene: TRBJ2-5; d_gene: -; v_gene: TRBV27; CDR3nt: TGTGCCAGCAGCCCTAAAAGCGCTCAAGAGACCCAGTACTTC; CDR3aa: CASSPKSAQETQYF
abundance: -; j_gene: TRBJ2-1; d_gene: TRBD2; v_gene: TRBV6-6; CDR3nt: TGTGCCAGCAGTTACCCTGCGGGGGGCGATGAGCAGTTCTTC; CDR3aa: CASSYPAGGDEQFF
abundance: -; j_gene: TRBJ1-1; d_gene: -; v_gene: TRBV6-5; CDR3nt: TGTGCCAGCAGCCACAGCACTGAAGCTTTCTTT; CDR3aa: CASSHSTEAFF
abundance: -; j_gene: TRBJ1-4; d_gene: TRBD1; v_gene: TRBV5-5; CDR3nt: TGTGCCAGCAGCCCGTCCGGGACAGGGTATGAAAAACTGTTTTTT; CDR3aa: CASSPSGTGYEKLFF
abundance: -; j_gene: TRBJ1-2; d_gene: -; v_gene: TRBV6-2/TRBV6-3; CDR3nt: TGTGCCAGCAGTTACGGTGCGATCTATGGCTACACCTTC; CDR3aa: CASSYGAIYGYTF
abundance: -; j_gene: TRBJ1-2; d_gene: -; v_gene: TRBV3-1/TRBV3-2; CDR3nt: TGTGCCAGCAGCCGGGGAGCCTACCCTAACTATGGCTACACCTTC; CDR3aa: CASSRGAYPNYGYTF
abundance: -; j_gene: TRBJ2-1; d_gene: -; v_gene: TRBV7-2; CDR3nt: TGTGCCAGCAGCAAGGCACAGCAATTCTCCTACAATGAGCAGTTCTTC; CDR3aa: CASSKAQQFSYNEQFF
abundance: -; j_gene: TRBJ2-4; d_gene: TRBD1; v_gene: TRBV6-4; CDR3nt: TGTGCCCCGGTAGGGACAGGGGAAGAAGCCAAAAACATTCAGTACTTC; CDR3aa: CAPVGTGEEAKNIQYF
abundance: -; j_gene: TRBJ2-7; d_gene: -; v_gene: TRBV6-1; CDR3nt: TGTGCCAGCAGTGAAGCAAGGACAAGTGAGCAGTACTTC; CDR3aa: CASSEARTSEQYF
abundance: -; j_gene: TRBJ1-1; d_gene: TRBD1; v_gene: TRBV19; CDR3nt: TGTGCCAGTAGCCAGACAGGGGGCGGGAAGGCCACTGAAGCTTTCTTT; CDR3aa: CASSQTGGGKATEAFF
abundance: few; j_gene: TRBJ1-5; d_gene: TRBD1; v_gene: TRBV7-2; CDR3nt: TGTGCCAGCAGCCCCTATTTGTCGGGACAGGGATTCCAGCCCCAGCATTTT; CDR3aa: CASSPYLSGQGFQPQHF
abundance: -; j_gene: TRBJ1-5; d_gene: TRBD1; v_gene: TRBV6-2/TRBV6-3; CDR3nt: TGTGCCAGCAGTTACGGTTGGACAGGGGGGTATGCTCAGCCCCAGCATTTT; CDR3aa: CASSYGWTGGYAQPQHF
abundance: -; j_gene: TRBJ2-1; d_gene: TRBD2; v_gene: TRBV11-2; CDR3nt: TGTGCCAGCAGCTCGGGACTATTTAGCGATGAGCAGTTCTTC; CDR3aa: CASSSGLFSDEQFF
abundance: -; j_gene: TRBJ1-2; d_gene: -; v_gene: TRBV5-1; CDR3nt: TGCGCCAGCAGCCCGAGCCTTTCCGACTATGGCTACACCTTC; CDR3aa: CASSPSLSDYGYTF
abundance: -; j_gene: TRBJ2-7; d_gene: TRBD2; v_gene: TRBV5-1; CDR3nt: TGCGCCAGCAGCCCTCCGGGACTACCCCCCTACGAGCAGTACTTC; CDR3aa: CASSPPGLPPYEQYF
abundance: few; j_gene: TRBJ2-2; d_gene: TRBD1; v_gene: TRBV30; CDR3nt: TGTGCCTGGACCCGAAACAGGGGAACCGGGGAGCTGTTTTTT; CDR3aa: CAWTRNRGTGELFF
abundance: -; j_gene: TRBJ1-1; d_gene: -; v_gene: TRBV6-2/TRBV6-3; CDR3nt: TGTGCCAGCAGTTACAAGCAGGGGCTGAACACTGAAGCTTTCTTT; CDR3aa: CASSYKQGLNTEAFF
abundance: -; j_gene: TRBJ1-5; d_gene: -; v_gene: TRBV5-1; CDR3nt: TGCGCCAGCAGCTTGGCGGGGGTTGGCAATCAGCCCCAGCATTTT; CDR3aa: CASSLAGVGNQPQHF
abundance: -; j_gene: TRBJ2-7; d_gene: TRBD2; v_gene: TRBV9; CDR3nt: TGTGCCAGCAGCTTAACTAGCGGGGGGGCCTACGAGCAGTACTTC; CDR3aa: CASSLTSGGAYEQYF
abundance: -; j_gene: TRBJ2-6; d_gene: -; v_gene: TRBV29-1; CDR3nt: TGCAGCGTTGATTCCAGCTCTGGGGCCAACGTCCTGACTTTC; CDR3aa: CSVDSSSGANVLTF
abundance: -; j_gene: TRBJ2-7; d_gene: -; v_gene: TRBV11-1; CDR3nt: TGTGCCAGCAGCTTAGTGGACTCCCCTTCCTACGAGCAGTACTTC; CDR3aa: CASSLVDSPSYEQYF
abundance: -; j_gene: TRBJ1-2; d_gene: TRBD1; v_gene: TRBV29-1; CDR3nt: TGCAGCGTTGGTCGGCAGGGGGCAGGCTATGGCTACACCTTC; CDR3aa: CSVGRQGAGYGYTF
abundance: -; j_gene: TRBJ1-6; d_gene: -; v_gene: TRBV27; CDR3nt: TGTGCCAGCAGTTCGCGGGGGTCGCCGTGGAATTCACCCCTCCACTTT; CDR3aa: CASSSRGSPWNSPLHF
abundance: -; j_gene: TRBJ2-1; d_gene: TRBD2; v_gene: TRBV3-1/TRBV3-2; CDR3nt: TGTGCCAGCAGCCAAATCGTAGGGACTAGCGGGTACAATGAGCAGTTCTTC; CDR3aa: CASSQIVGTSGYNEQFF
abundance: many; j_gene: TRBJ2-7; d_gene: -; v_gene: TRBV18; CDR3nt: TGTGCCAGCTCACCGGACCGGGACAAAATTTCCTACGAGCAGTACTTC; CDR3aa: CASSPDRDKISYEQYF
abundance: -; j_gene: TRBJ1-2; d_gene: -; v_gene: TRBV4-1; CDR3nt: TGCGCCAGCAGTTCAGATACCTATGGCTACACCTTC; CDR3aa: CASSSDTYGYTF
abundance: once; j_gene: TRBJ1-4; d_gene: TRBD1; v_gene: TRBV5-1; CDR3nt: TGCGCCAGCAGCCCGACAGGGGCAACTAATGAAAAACTGTTTTTT; CDR3aa: CASSPTGATNEKLFF
abundance: -; j_gene: TRBJ1-6; d_gene: -; v_gene: TRBV19; CDR3nt: TGTGCCAGTAGACGGGATGGGTCCTATAATTCACCCCTCCACTTT; CDR3aa: CASRRDGSYNSPLHF
abundance: -; j_gene: TRBJ1-1; d_gene: -; v_gene: TRBV7-9; CDR3nt: TGTGCCAGCAGCCCTACCGGGGGGGCAAACACTGAAGCTTTCTTT; CDR3aa: CASSPTGGANTEAFF
abundance: -; j_gene: TRBJ1-3; d_gene: -; v_gene: TRBV19; CDR3nt: TGTGCCAGTAGTATACCCTCCGGGACAGGAAACACCATATATTTT; CDR3aa: CASSIPSGTGNTIYF
abundance: -; j_gene: TRBJ2-5; d_gene: TRBD2; v_gene: TRBV4-1; CDR3nt: TGCGCCAGCAGCCACCCTCAGGCGGGGGGGAAGGCCAAGACCCAGTACTTC; CDR3aa: CASSHPQAGGKAKTQYF
abundance: -; j_gene: TRBJ1-2; d_gene: -; v_gene: TRBV19; CDR3nt: TGTGCCAGTAGTTCCCCCGTGACAGCGACCTATGGCTACACCTTC; CDR3aa: CASSSPVTATYGYTF
abundance: -; j_gene: TRBJ1-6; d_gene: -; v_gene: TRBV4-3; CDR3nt: TGCGCCAGCAGCCAAGTTCCCGGGCCCCTCCACTTT; CDR3aa: CASSQVPGPLHF
abundance: -; j_gene: TRBJ1-2; d_gene: -; v_gene: TRBV7-8; CDR3nt: TGTGCCAGCAGCTTAGATGTGCGTTCAGGTGCCTATGGCTACACCTTC; CDR3aa: CASSLDVRSGAYGYTF